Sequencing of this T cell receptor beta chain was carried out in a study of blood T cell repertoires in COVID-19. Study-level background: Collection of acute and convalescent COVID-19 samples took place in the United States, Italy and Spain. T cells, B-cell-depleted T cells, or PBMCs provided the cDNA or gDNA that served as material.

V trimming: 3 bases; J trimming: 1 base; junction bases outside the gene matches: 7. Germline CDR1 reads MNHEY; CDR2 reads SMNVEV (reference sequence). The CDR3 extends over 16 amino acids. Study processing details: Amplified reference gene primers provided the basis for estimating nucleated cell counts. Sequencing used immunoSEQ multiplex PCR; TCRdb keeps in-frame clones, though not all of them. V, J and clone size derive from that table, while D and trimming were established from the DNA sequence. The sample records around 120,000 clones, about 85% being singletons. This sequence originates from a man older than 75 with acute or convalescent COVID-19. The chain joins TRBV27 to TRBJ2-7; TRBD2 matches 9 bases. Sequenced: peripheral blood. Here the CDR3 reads CASSFTSGRNSYEQYF. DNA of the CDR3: TGTGCCAGCAGTTTTACCAGCGGGAGGAATTCCTACGAGCAGTACTTC.